This TCR beta chain emerged from a study of blood T cell repertoires in COVID-19. As for the study in general: PBMCs, B-cell-depleted T cells, or T cells provided the cDNA or gDNA that made up the material.

This clone is a singleton in its sample. As originally analysed: For nucleated cells, counts were estimated from reference gene primer amplification. Assay used: immunoSEQ multiplex PCR; TCRdb lists only in-frame clones, some missing. V, J and clone size derive from that table, while D and trimming were established from the DNA sequence. This sample has 240,000 or so clones, with around 81% found just once. V lost 0 bases and J lost 4; bases outside the gene matches: 6. This CDR3 spans 16 amino acids. Looked up from germline, CDR1 is MNHNY and CDR2 is SVGAGI (reference sequence). The chain combines TRBV6-6 with TRBJ2-3; 8 nucleotides match TRBD2. This clonotype was sampled from a man aged 25-45 years who had recovered from COVID-19. Sequencing was performed on peripheral blood. The CDR3: CASSYSAGGGADTQYF. Here the CDR3 DNA reads TGTGCCAGCAGTTACTCCGCGGGGGGCGGCGCAGATACGCAGTATTTT.